This is a list of T cell receptor beta chains from one sample in a study of memory CD4+ T cells and cytomegalovirus serostatus. Some clones are missing from TCRdb's copy, which holds only in-frame ones; the method was immunoSEQ multiplex PCR. The sample holds about 82,000 clones, 80% seen once. Sequenced material: memory CD4+ T cells from blood. These receptors were obtained from an adult in good health and CMV-seronegative. The CDR3 runs from the conserved cysteine through the conserved F or W. D genes are given only for firm matches. Size is omitted from some rows. Given values are once, few, many or a class for expanded clones.

TRBJ2-7 once TRBD1 TRBV11-2 CASSSAGQGASYEQYF TGTGCCAGCAGCTCAGCGGGACAGGGGGCCTCCTACGAGCAGTACTTC
TRBJ1-2 - - TRBV6-6 CASSSRPLGGTADYTF TGTGCCAGCAGTTCCCGCCCGCTTGGGGGGACTGCAGACTACACCTTC
TRBJ2-7 once TRBD1 TRBV7-9 CASGQGQGKLYEQYF TGTGCCAGCGGGCAGGGACAGGGAAAACTCTACGAGCAGTACTTC
TRBJ1-3 - - TRBV10-1 CASSVNSGNTIYF TGCGCCAGCAGTGTTAACTCTGGAAACACCATATATTTT
TRBJ2-5 - - TRBV9 CASSARGGEEGTQYF TGTGCCAGCAGCGCGAGAGGGGGGGAAGAGGGGACCCAGTACTTC
TRBJ2-7 - - TRBV30 CAWSVGARYEQYF TGTGCCTGGAGTGTAGGGGCGCGGTACGAGCAGTACTTC
TRBJ2-3 once - TRBV10-3 CAISDVGASTDTQYF TGTGCCATCAGTGATGTGGGAGCTAGCACAGATACGCAGTATTTT
TRBJ1-2 - - TRBV19 CASTRASGGLNYGYTF TGTGCCAGTACGAGGGCCTCCGGAGGCCTGAACTATGGCTACACCTTC
TRBJ1-2 - - TRBV7-9 CASSRLIYRDSNYGYTF TGTGCCAGCAGCCGACTGATTTACAGGGATTCGAACTATGGCTACACCTTC
TRBJ1-3 - - TRBV5-1 CASRWADTIYF TGCGCCAGCAGATGGGCGGACACCATATATTTT
TRBJ2-1 - TRBD1 TRBV6-4 CASSVTGGEQFF TGTGCCAGCAGTGTCACAGGGGGGGAGCAGTTCTTC
TRBJ1-2 - - TRBV10-3 CAISEEPNYGYTF TGTGCCATCAGTGAGGAGCCTAACTATGGCTACACCTTC
TRBJ2-5 - - TRBV5-6 CASNKWSGAWGETQYF TGTGCCAGCAACAAATGGTCGGGGGCCTGGGGGGAGACCCAGTACTTC
TRBJ2-7 - - TRBV28 CASGVGNEQYF TGTGCCAGTGGGGTAGGGAACGAGCAGTACTTC
TRBJ2-7 - TRBD1 TRBV7-9 CASSLVGPGGSYEQYF TGTGCCAGCAGCTTAGTCGGGCCAGGGGGATCCTACGAGCAGTACTTC
TRBJ1-1 few - TRBV10-3 CAISDSKGAGTEAFF TGTGCCATCAGTGATTCTAAAGGAGCGGGTACTGAAGCTTTCTTT